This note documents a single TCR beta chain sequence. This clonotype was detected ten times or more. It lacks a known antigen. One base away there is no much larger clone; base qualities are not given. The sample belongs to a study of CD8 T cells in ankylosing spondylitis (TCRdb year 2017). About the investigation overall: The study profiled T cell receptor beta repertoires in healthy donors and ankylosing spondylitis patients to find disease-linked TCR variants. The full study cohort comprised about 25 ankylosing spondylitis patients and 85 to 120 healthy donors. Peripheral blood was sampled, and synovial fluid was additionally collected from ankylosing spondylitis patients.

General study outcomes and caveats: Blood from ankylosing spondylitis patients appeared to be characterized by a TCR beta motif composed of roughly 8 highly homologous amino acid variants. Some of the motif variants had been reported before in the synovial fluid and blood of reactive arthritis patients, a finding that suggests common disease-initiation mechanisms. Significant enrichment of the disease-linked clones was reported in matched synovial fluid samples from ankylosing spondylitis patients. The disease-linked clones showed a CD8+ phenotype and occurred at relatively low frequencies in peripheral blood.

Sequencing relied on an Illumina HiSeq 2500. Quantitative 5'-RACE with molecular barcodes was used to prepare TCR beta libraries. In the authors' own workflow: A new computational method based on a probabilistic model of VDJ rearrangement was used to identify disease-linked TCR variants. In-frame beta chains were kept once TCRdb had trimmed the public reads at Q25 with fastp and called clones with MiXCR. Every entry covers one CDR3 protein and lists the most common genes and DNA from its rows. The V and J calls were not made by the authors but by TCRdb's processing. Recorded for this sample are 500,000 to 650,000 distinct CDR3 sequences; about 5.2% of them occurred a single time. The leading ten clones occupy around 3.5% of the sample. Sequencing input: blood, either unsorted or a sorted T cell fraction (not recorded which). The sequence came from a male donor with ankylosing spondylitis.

The base sequence is TGTGCCAGCAGTCGTCTAGCGGGAGCCCCCAATGAGCAGTTCTTC. It codes for CASSRLAGAPNEQFF. This chain joins TRBV7-2 to TRBJ2-1; 10 junctional bases match TRBD2. The germline V gene gives CDR1 as SGHTA and CDR2 as FQGNSA. After removal of 6 bases from V and 6 bases from J, the junction retains 8 bases not matched to a gene. From the cysteine up to the phenylalanine, the CDR3 has a length of 15 residues. The only DNA kept is the CDR3, 45 bases in frame from the first base.